This T cell receptor (beta chain) appears in the sequencing data of a study of blood T cell repertoires in COVID-19. Across the whole study: From the United States, Italy and Spain came samples of acute and convalescent COVID-19.

CDR1 is MNHEY and CDR2 is SMNVEV in the germline V gene (reference sequence). With termini counted, the CDR3 has 12 amino acids. Repertoires were generated with immunoSEQ multiplex PCR, while TCRdb's copy carries only in-frame clones and drops some. Among nearly 350,000 clones listed, about 89% were seen once. On this clone itself: The limits of the CDR3 on the DNA are not certain, so only TCRdb's listed CDR3 is given.

The TCR was taken from a woman aged 45-60 years with COVID-19, enrolled during active disease. Sample: peripheral blood. The V gene is TRBV27, the J gene TRBJ2-2; the table's D gene call, TRBD2, was not cross checked with the DNA. CDR3 loop: CASSFGEGELFF.